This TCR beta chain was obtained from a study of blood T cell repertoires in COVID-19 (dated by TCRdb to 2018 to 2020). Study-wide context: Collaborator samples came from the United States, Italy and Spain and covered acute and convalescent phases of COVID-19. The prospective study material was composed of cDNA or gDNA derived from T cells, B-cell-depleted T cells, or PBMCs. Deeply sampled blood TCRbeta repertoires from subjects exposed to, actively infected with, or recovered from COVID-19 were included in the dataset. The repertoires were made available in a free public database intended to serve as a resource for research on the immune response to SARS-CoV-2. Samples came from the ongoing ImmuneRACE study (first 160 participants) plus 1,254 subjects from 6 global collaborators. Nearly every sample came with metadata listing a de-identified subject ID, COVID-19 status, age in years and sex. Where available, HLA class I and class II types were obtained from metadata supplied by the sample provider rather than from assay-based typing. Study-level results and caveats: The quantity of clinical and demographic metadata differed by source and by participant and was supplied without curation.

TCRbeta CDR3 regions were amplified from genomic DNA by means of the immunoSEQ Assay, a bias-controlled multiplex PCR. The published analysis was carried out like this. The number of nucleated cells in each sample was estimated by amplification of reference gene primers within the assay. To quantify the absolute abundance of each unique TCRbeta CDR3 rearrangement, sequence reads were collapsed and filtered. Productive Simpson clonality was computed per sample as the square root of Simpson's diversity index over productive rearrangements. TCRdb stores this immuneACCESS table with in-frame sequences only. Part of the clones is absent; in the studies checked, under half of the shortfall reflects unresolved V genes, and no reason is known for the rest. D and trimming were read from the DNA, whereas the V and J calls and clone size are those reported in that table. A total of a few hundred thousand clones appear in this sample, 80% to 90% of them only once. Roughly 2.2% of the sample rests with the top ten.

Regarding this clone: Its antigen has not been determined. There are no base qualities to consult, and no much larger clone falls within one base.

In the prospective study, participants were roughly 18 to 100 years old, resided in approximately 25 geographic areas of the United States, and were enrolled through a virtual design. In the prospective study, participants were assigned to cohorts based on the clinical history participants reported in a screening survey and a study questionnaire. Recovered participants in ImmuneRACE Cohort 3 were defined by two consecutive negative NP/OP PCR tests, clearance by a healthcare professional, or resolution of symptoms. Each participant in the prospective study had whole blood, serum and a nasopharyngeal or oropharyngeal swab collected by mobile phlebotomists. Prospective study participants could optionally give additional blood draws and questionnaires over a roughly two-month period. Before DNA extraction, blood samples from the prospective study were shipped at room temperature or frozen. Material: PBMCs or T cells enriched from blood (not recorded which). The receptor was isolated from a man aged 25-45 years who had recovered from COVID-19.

In nucleotides, the sequence is TGTGCCAGCAGTTGGGGGACAGAGAATTACTACGAGCAGTACTTC. It specifies CASSWGTENYYEQYF. In this chain, TRBV6-7 is recombined with TRBJ2-7; 7 nucleotides in the junction match TRBD1. TRBV6-7 is recorded as an ORF, its role being uncertain. The CDR3 measures 15 amino acids from cysteine to phenylalanine. Solely the CDR3 DNA is kept, with 45 bases framed from the first base. After removal of 4 bases from V and 3 bases from J, the junction retains 9 bases not matched to a gene.